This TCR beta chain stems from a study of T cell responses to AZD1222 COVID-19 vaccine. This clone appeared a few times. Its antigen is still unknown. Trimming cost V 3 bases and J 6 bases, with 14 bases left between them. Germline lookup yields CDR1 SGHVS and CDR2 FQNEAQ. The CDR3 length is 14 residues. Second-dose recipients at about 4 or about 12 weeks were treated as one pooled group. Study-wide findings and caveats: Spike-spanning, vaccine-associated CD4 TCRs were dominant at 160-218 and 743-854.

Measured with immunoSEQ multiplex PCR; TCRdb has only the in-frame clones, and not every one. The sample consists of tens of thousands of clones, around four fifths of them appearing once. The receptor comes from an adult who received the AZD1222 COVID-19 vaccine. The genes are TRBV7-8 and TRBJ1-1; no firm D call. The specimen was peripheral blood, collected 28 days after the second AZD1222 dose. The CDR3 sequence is CASSFGVESSEAFF. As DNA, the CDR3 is TGTGCCAGCAGCTTCGGAGTAGAGAGCTCTGAAGCTTTCTTT.